One and the same sample provided the 16 T cell receptor beta chains below, sequenced in a study of beta chain features in type 1 diabetes. Study-wide points: A moderate, significant TCRB CDR3 shortening appeared in type 1 diabetes across four CD4+ subsets.

For these TCRs, the target antigens are not known. TCRB transcripts that were expressed got sequenced, as all of the isolated RNA had been reverse transcribed. Generated by immunoSEQ multiplex PCR, the TCRdb table keeps only in-frame clones and is missing some. This table has hundreds of thousands of clones, 11% to 15% appearing once. Sequences were obtained from naive CD4+ T cells from blood. These TCRs come from a man aged 18 to 35 with type 1 diabetes.

Only a few counts were recorded for this clone. The V gene is TRBV6-1, the J gene TRBJ2-4; 9 bases align to TRBD2. CDR3 size: 15 residues. The V and J ends lost 1 base and 7 bases, in that order; junction bases with no gene match: 5. Germline values: CDR1 MNHNS, CDR2 SASEGT. CDR3 sequence reads: CASSEVVAGDNIQYF. The DNA for the CDR3 is TGTGCCAGCAGTGAAGTGGTAGCGGGAGACAACATTCAGTACTTC.

The chain couples TRBV5-1 to TRBJ2-3; D remains ambiguous. Germline V gene sequence: CDR1 SGHRS, CDR2 YFSETQ. V gave up 3 bases and J gave up 10 bases, with 12 bases separating them. This CDR3 region has 12 residues. This chain's CDR3 is CASSSDAGAQYF. Written as DNA, the CDR3 is TGCGCCAGCAGCTCGGACGCTGGGGCGCAGTATTTT. Complete variable domain (other parts from reference TRBV5-1 and TRBJ2-3): KAGVTQTPRYLIKTRGQQVTLSCSPISGHRSVSWYQQTPGQGLQFLFEYFSETQRNKGNFPGRFSGRQFSNSRSEMNVSTLELGDSALYLCASSSDAGAQYFGPGTRLTVL.

A word on this clone: Other nucleotide sequences from this sample produce the same CDR3. The rearrangement links TRBV29-1 to TRBJ1-1; 7 bases agree with TRBD1. CDR1 and CDR2 from the germline V gene are SQVTM and ANQGSEA. The V segment lost 7 bases and the J segment 0 bases; nucleotides outside the gene matches: 5. The CDR3 contains 13 residues. CDR3 nucleotides: TGCAGCGCACCGGGACAGATGAACACTGAAGCTTTCTTT. It encodes CSAPGQMNTEAFF.

The rearrangement joins TRBV9 to TRBJ2-7; the match to TRBD2 covers 8 bases. Germline CDR1 and CDR2: SGDLS and YYNGEE. J lost 2 bases, V lost 0 bases, and 4 bases had no gene match. The CDR3 runs to 15 residues. This chain's CDR3 is CASSVGGGGPYEQYF. CDR3 DNA sequence: TGTGCCAGCAGCGTAGGAGGCGGGGGGCCCTACGAGCAGTACTTC.

The chain combines TRBV19 with TRBJ2-2; maybe TRBD2 (5 bases). The length of the CDR3 is 13 residues. V dropped 7 bases and J dropped 7 bases, with 13 bases sitting between them. Germline-derived CDR1 and CDR2 are LNHDA and SQIVND (reference sequence). The DNA of the CDR3 is TGTGCCAGTACTCCACTCGAGGGCGGGGAGCTGTTTTTT. Translated, it gives CASTPLEGGELFF. Supplemented by reference TRBV19 and TRBJ2-2, the full variable domain reads DGGITQSPKYLFRKEGQNVTLSCEQNLNHDAMYWYRQDPGQGLRLIYYSQIVNDFQKGDIAEGYSVSREKKESFPLTVTSAQKNPTAFYLCASTPLEGGELFFGEGSRLTVL.

This clone was seen more than once but under ten times. The chain couples TRBV30 to TRBJ1-2; D not certain. V shed 5 bases and J shed 7 bases, with 11 bases lying between them. Germline-derived CDR1 and CDR2 are GTSNPN and SVGIG (reference sequence). This CDR3 is 11 amino acids long. The CDR3 region is CAWGRTGGYTF. CDR3 in DNA: TGTGCCTGGGGGCGGACGGGTGGCTACACCTTC.

On this clone itself: The same CDR3 is also encoded by other DNA sequences in this sample. CDR3 sequence reads: CSAPTDTQYF. For the CDR3, the DNA is TGCAGTGCCCCCACAGATACGCAGTATTTT. The V and J genes are TRBV20-1 and TRBJ2-3, with D unclear. This CDR3 region has 10 residues. Germline CDR1 and CDR2: DFQATT and SNEGSKA (reference sequence). Trimming removed 6 bases at V and 2 bases at J, with 3 bases between.

This clone was detected a few times. This chain joins TRBV29-1 and TRBJ1-2, with TRBD1 as a possible D gene (5 bases). Deletions cut 4 bases from V and 3 bases from J, with 12 bases between. CDR3 length: 13 amino acids. Germline CDR1 is SQVTM and CDR2 is ANQGSEA. The CDR3 sequence is CSVVRDSDYGYTF. Written as DNA, the CDR3 is TGCAGCGTTGTCAGGGATTCGGACTATGGCTACACCTTC.

The rearrangement joins TRBV6-4 to TRBJ2-3; no reliable D call. Germline CDR1 MRHNA, CDR2 SNTAGT. The CDR3 loop spans 13 amino acids. V dropped 2 bases and J dropped 1 base, with 4 bases sitting between them. CDR3 region: CASSDERTDTQYF. In DNA form, the CDR3 reads TGTGCCAGCAGTGACGAGCGCACAGATACGCAGTATTTT.

In its sample, this clone was seen a few times. The J gene is TRBJ1-2, the V gene TRBV28; D not certain. The length of the CDR3 is 12 residues. Germline CDR1 and CDR2: MDHEN and SYDVKM. Trimming removed 5 bases from V and 8 bases from J, with 12 bases in between. The CDR3 coding sequence is TGTGCCAGCAGTGACCCGGTTTGGGGCTACACCTTC. As protein: CASSDPVWGYTF.

The V and J genes are TRBV18 and TRBJ2-3, with 7 bases lining up with TRBD2. CDR1 is KGHSH, CDR2 LQKENI, per germline. The ends lost 6 bases at V and 4 bases at J; junction bases unmatched: 16. This CDR3 has 17 amino acids. CDR3 bases: TGTGCCAGCTCTGCGGTAGCGGGCCTTTCCGGGGCAGATACGCAGTATTTT. Translated, it gives CASSAVAGLSGADTQYF.

The V call is TRBV7-3, the J call TRBJ2-5; D remains ambiguous. From germline, CDR1 is SGHTA and CDR2 FQGTGA. CDR3 size: 13 residues. Trimming removed 3 bases at V and 4 bases at J, with 9 bases between. The CDR3 coding sequence is TGTGCCAGCAGCTTGGCCCCCCGAGAGACCCAGTACTTC. Residues: CASSLAPRETQYF.

The J gene is TRBJ1-1, the V gene TRBV11-1; TRBD1 aligns across 9 bases. J lost 0 bases, V lost 6 bases, and 5 bases had no gene match. CDR1 is SGHAT, CDR2 FQDESV, per germline (reference sequence). The CDR3 totals 15 residues. DNA of the CDR3: TGTGCCAGCAGGAAGGGACAGGGAATGAACACTGAAGCTTTCTTT. Translating it yields CASRKGQGMNTEAFF.

The chain uses TRBV7-2 and TRBJ1-4, with D hard to call. This CDR3 contains 13 residues. CDR1 and CDR2 (germline): SGHTA, FQGNSA. Deletions cut 8 bases from V and 0 bases from J, with 7 bases between. The CDR3 DNA is TGTGCCAGCCAGAGAGCAACTAATGAAAAACTGTTTTTT. This encodes CASQRATNEKLFF.

The gene calls are TRBV19 and TRBJ2-7; D uncertain. Between the trimmed V and J ends, which lost 7 bases and 6 bases, there was a span of 16 bases. The CDR3 length is 13 residues. Germline V lookup: CDR1 LNHDA, CDR2 SQIVND (reference sequence). The CDR3 spells CASKVAGAGEQYF. The CDR3 region has the DNA TGTGCCAGTAAGGTCGCAGGCGCCGGCGAGCAGTACTTC.

This clone has more than one count but fewer than ten. The chain joins TRBV5-1 to TRBJ2-7; no firm D call. Germline V lookup: CDR1 SGHRS, CDR2 YFSETQ. This CDR3 is 16 amino acids long. V was shortened by 2 bases and J by 6 bases, with 21 bases between the two germline ends. The DNA for the CDR3 is TGCGCCAGCAGCTTCTCGCCTACACAATCGATGGGCGAGCAGTACTTC. It encodes CASSFSPTQSMGEQYF. Using reference TRBV5-1 and TRBJ2-7 for the parts outside the CDR3, the full variable domain is KAGVTQTPRYLIKTRGQQVTLSCSPISGHRSVSWYQQTPGQGLQFLFEYFSETQRNKGNFPGRFSGRQFSNSRSEMNVSTLELGDSALYLCASSFSPTQSMGEQYFGPGTRLTVT.